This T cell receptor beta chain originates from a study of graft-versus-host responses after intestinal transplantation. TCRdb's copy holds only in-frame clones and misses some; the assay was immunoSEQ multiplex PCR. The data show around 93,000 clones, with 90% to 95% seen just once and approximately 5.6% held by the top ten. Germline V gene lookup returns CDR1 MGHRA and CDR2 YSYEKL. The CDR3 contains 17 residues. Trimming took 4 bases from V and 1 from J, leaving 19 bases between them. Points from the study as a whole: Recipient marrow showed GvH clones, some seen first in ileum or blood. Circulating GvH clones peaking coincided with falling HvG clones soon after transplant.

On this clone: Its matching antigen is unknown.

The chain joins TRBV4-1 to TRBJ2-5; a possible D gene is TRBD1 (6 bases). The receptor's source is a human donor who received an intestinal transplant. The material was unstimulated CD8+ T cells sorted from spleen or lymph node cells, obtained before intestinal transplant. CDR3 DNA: TGCGCCAGCAGCCTCAACCCAGGGGCTATCGGCCAAGAGACCCAGTACTTC. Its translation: CASSLNPGAIGQETQYF.